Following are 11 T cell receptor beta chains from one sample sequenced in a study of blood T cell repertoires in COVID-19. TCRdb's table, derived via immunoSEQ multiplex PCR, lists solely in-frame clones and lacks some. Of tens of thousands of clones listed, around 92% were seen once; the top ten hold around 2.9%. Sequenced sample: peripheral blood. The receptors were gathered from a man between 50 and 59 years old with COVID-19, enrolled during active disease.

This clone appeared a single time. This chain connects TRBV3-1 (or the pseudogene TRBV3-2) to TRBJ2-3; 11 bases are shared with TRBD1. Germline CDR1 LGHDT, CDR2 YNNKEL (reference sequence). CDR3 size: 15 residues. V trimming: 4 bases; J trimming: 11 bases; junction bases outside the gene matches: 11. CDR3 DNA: TGTGCCAGCAGCCCCTCGGACAGGGGGCGCTGGAAGCAGTATTTT. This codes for CASSPSDRGRWKQYF.

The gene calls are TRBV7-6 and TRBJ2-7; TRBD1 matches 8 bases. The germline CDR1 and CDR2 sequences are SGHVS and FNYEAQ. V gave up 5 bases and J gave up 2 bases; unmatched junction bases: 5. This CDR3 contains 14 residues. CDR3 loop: CASSRQGIPYEQYF. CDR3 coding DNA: TGTGCCAGCAGCCGACAGGGGATCCCCTACGAGCAGTACTTC.

The CDR3 DNA reads TGTGCCTGGGGGAGTCCTCTACTTGAAGCTTTCTTT. Its translation: CAWGSPLLEAFF. The J gene is TRBJ1-1, the V gene TRBV30; D unclear. Per the germline V gene, CDR1 is GTSNPN and CDR2 is SVGIG (reference sequence). The V gene lost 5 bases and the J gene lost 7 bases, with 14 bases spanning the gap. The CDR3 spans 12 residues.

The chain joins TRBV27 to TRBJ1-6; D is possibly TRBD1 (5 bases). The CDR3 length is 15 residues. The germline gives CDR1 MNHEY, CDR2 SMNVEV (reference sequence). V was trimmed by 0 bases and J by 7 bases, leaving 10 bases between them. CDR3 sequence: CASSLSGEANSPLHF. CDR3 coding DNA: TGTGCCAGCAGTTTATCAGGGGAGGCAAATTCACCCCTCCACTTT.

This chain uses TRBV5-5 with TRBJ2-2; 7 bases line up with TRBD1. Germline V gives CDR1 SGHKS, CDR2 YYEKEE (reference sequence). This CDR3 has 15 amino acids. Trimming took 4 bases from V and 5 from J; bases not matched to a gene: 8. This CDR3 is CASSISGQKTGELFF. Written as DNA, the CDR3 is TGTGCCAGCAGCATCTCGGGACAGAAGACCGGGGAGCTGTTTTTT.

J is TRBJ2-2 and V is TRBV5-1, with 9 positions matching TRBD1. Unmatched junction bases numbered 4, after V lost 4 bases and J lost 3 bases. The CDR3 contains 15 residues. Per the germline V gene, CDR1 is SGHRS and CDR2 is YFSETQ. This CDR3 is CASSNRDRDTGELFF. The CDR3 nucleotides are TGCGCCAGCAGCAACCGGGACAGGGACACCGGGGAGCTGTTTTTT.

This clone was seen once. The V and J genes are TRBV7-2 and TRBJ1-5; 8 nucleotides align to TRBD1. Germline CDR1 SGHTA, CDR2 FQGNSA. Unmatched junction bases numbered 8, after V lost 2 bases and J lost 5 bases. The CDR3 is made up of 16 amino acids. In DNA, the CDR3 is TGTGCCAGCAGCTTACAGGTTGGACAGGGAGATCAGCCCCAGCATTTT. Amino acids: CASSLQVGQGDQPQHF. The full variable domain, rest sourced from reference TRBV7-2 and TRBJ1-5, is GAGVSQSPSNKVTEKGKDVELRCDPISGHTALYWYRQSLGQGLEFLIYFQGNSAPDKSGLPSDRFSAERTGGSVSTLTIQRTQQEDSAVYLCASSLQVGQGDQPQHFGDGTRLSIL.

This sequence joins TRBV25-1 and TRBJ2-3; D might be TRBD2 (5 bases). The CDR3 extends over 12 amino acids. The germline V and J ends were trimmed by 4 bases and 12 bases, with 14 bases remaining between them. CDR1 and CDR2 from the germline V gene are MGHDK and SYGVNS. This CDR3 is CASSGPRPGQYF. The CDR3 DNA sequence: TGTGCCAGCAGTGGCCCACGACCGGGACAGTATTTT.

CDR3 DNA sequence: TGCGCCAGCAGCTTCATCGCAGGGCTTCTCTCACCCCTCCACTTT. It yields the protein CASSFIAGLLSPLHF. This rearrangement joins TRBV5-1 to TRBJ1-6; the D gene is possibly TRBD1 (5 bases). Germline V gene sequence: CDR1 SGHRS, CDR2 YFSETQ. The V and J ends lost 2 bases and 10 bases respectively, with 16 bases between them. The CDR3 is 15 amino acids.

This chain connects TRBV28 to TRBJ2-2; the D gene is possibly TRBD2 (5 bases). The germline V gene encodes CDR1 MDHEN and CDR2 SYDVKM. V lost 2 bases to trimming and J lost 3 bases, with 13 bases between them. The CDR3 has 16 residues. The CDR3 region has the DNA TGTGCCAGCAGTTTACACGGGGTTGGGTACACCGGGGAGCTGTTTTTT. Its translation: CASSLHGVGYTGELFF.

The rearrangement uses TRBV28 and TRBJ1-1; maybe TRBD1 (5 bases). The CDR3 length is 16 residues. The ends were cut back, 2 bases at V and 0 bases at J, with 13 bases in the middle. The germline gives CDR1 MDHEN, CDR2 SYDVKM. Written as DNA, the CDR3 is TGTGCCAGCAGTTTACCCGACAGTATCATGAACACTGAAGCTTTCTTT. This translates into CASSLPDSIMNTEAFF.